What follows are 21 T cell receptor beta chains derived from one specimen sequenced in a study of beta chain features in type 1 diabetes. Expressed TCRB transcripts were sequenced because the isolated RNA had all been reverse transcribed beforehand. The data were produced by immunoSEQ multiplex PCR, yet TCRdb's version contains in-frame clones alone and is incomplete. The table includes 900,000 or so clones, roughly a sixth detected once. Sequencing used naive CD4+ T cells from blood. Receptors were obtained from a woman under 30 in good health.

This clone was seen more than once but under ten times. The chain has TRBV9 and TRBJ2-1, with D possibly TRBD1 on 5 matching bases. V gave up 0 bases and J gave up 9 bases, with 22 bases separating them. The germline V gene encodes CDR1 SGDLS and CDR2 YYNGEE. This CDR3 region has 17 residues. The CDR3 nucleotides read TGTGCCAGCAGCGTAGCCCCCTCGACGGCCCTAAGGGGTGAGCAGTTCTTC. Amino acid sequence: CASSVAPSTALRGEQFF. The full variable domain, rest sourced from reference TRBV9 and TRBJ2-1, is DSGVTQTPKHLITATGQRVTLRCSPRSGDLSVYWYQQSLDQGLQFLIQYYNGEERAKGNILERFSAQQFPDLHSELNLSSLELGDSALYFCASSVAPSTALRGEQFFGPGTRLTVL.

This chain joins TRBV2 and TRBJ1-2; D unclear. Per germline, CDR1 SNHLY and CDR2 FYNNEI. The CDR3 has 13 amino acids. Trimming took off 3 bases at V and 6 bases at J, with 11 bases between the two ends. The CDR3, as DNA: TGTGCCAGCAGTGAGAGGGAACAGAATGGCTACACCTTC. It specifies CASSEREQNGYTF.

The V call is TRBV15, the J call TRBJ2-3; TRBD2 matches at 9 bases. V trimming: 3 bases; J trimming: 4 bases; junction bases outside the gene matches: 8. The CDR3 has 16 amino acids. Germline-derived CDR1 and CDR2 are LNHNV and YYDKDF (reference sequence). The CDR3 sequence is CATSRKREVFSDTQYF. The CDR3 nucleotides are TGTGCCACCAGCAGGAAGCGGGAGGTTTTTTCAGATACGCAGTATTTT.

The chain carries TRBV15 and TRBJ1-5; D is uncertain. The CDR3 is made up of 13 amino acids. Per the germline V gene, CDR1 is LNHNV and CDR2 is YYDKDF (reference sequence). V lost 2 bases, J lost 5 bases, and 7 bases lay in between. CDR3 sequence reads: CATSRKEDQPQHF. CDR3 sequence (DNA): TGTGCCACCAGCAGAAAAGAGGATCAGCCCCAGCATTTT.

The chain joins TRBV28 to TRBJ1-5; no reliable D call. Germline lookup yields CDR1 MDHEN and CDR2 SYDVKM. The CDR3 totals 11 residues. V was pared by 7 bases and J by 8 bases, with 9 bases between. CDR3 sequence reads: CASMVEEPQHF. CDR3 DNA: TGTGCCAGCATGGTCGAGGAGCCCCAGCATTTT.

A few counts support this clone. This chain uses TRBV4-2 with TRBJ1-1; no definite D call. Germline V gene sequence: CDR1 LGHNA, CDR2 YNFKEQ. This CDR3 is 13 amino acids long. V gave up 1 base and J gave up 1 base, with 4 bases separating them. CDR3 in DNA: TGTGCCAGCAGCCAAGGGGAGAACACTGAAGCTTTCTTT. This gives the protein CASSQGENTEAFF.

This clone was seen a few times. V gene TRBV5-1 combines with J gene TRBJ2-1; TRBD2 matches 9 bases. The V gene's germline CDR1 is SGHRS and CDR2 YFSETQ. The V segment lost 6 bases and the J segment 7 bases; nucleotides outside the gene matches: 8. This CDR3 has 14 amino acids. CDR3 in DNA: TGCGCCAGCACGTTAGCGGGAGTAGGGAATGAGCAGTTCTTC. It codes for CASTLAGVGNEQFF.

The chain uses TRBV5-1 and TRBJ1-1, with D possibly matching TRBD1 (6 bases). The CDR3 covers 13 residues. V shed 7 bases and J shed 2 bases, with 12 bases lying between them. Germline V gene sequence: CDR1 SGHRS, CDR2 YFSETQ. The CDR3 region is CASATGANTEAFF. The CDR3 region has the DNA TGCGCCAGCGCCACGGGGGCAAACACTGAAGCTTTCTTT.

This clone was seen a handful of times. The chain carries TRBV2 and TRBJ2-7, with 9 bases that match TRBD2. Germline CDR1 reads SNHLY; CDR2 reads FYNNEI. The CDR3 runs 14 residues. V shed 4 bases and J 2 bases; nucleotides not matched to a gene: 3. The CDR3 reads CASSGLAGPYEQYF. The DNA of the CDR3 is TGTGCCAGCAGTGGCCTAGCGGGACCCTACGAGCAGTACTTC.

The chain carries TRBV7-2 and TRBJ2-1; D is unclear. Germline assignment: CDR1 SGHTA and CDR2 FQGNSA. The CDR3 covers 12 residues. V lost 1 base and J lost 12, with 10 bases in between. The CDR3: CASSLERLVQFF. Written as DNA, the CDR3 is TGTGCCAGCAGCTTAGAACGGTTGGTGCAGTTCTTC.

The V and J genes are TRBV6-5 and TRBJ1-5; perhaps TRBD1 as D (6 bases). The germline V gene has CDR1 MNHEY and CDR2 SVGAGI. Trimming shortened V by 7 bases and J by 11 bases, and 18 bases separated the two germline ends. This CDR3 comprises 13 residues. CDR3 sequence: CASTSDSQSTQHF. The CDR3 DNA follows: TGTGCCAGCACCTCGGACAGTCAATCGACCCAGCATTTT.

This chain connects TRBV15 to TRBJ2-2; 14 bases match TRBD2. Germline V gene data show CDR1 as LNHNV and CDR2 as YYDKDF (reference sequence). V lost 3 bases to trimming and J lost 7 bases; unmatched junction nucleotides: 4. The CDR3 sequence is 16 residues long. This CDR3 reads CATSRGLAGVHGELFF. The CDR3 DNA is TGTGCCACCAGCAGGGGACTAGCGGGAGTTCACGGGGAGCTGTTTTTT.

This clone appeared a few times. This CDR3 reads CASSQAGAVETQYF. The CDR3 DNA reads as TGTGCCAGCAGCCAAGCCGGGGCCGTTGAGACCCAGTACTTC. The rearrangement links TRBV28 to TRBJ2-5, with D perhaps assigned TRBD1 or TRBD2 (5 bases each). The CDR3 extends over 14 amino acids. V lost 6 bases, J lost 5 bases, and 16 bases lay in between. Germline-derived CDR1 and CDR2 are MDHEN and SYDVKM.

To note about this clone: The sample carries other DNA sequences with the same CDR3. The J gene is TRBJ1-5, the V gene TRBV19, with D unresolved. In germline, CDR1 is LNHDA, CDR2 SQIVND (reference sequence). The CDR3 totals 12 residues. Trimming stripped 3 bases from V and 3 bases from J, with 3 bases between. The CDR3 sequence is CASSILNQPQHF. The CDR3 nucleotides read TGTGCCAGTAGTATTCTCAATCAGCCCCAGCATTTT.

The chain employs TRBV7-9 and TRBJ2-5; D may be TRBD2 (5 bases). Germline values: CDR1 SEHNR, CDR2 FQNEAQ (reference sequence). The CDR3 is made up of 16 amino acids. Trimming stripped 1 base from V and 5 bases from J, with 17 bases between. The CDR3 region is CASSLGFNRWEETQYF. CDR3 nucleotides: TGTGCCAGCAGCTTAGGGTTTAACCGATGGGAGGAGACCCAGTACTTC.

This chain joins TRBV9 and TRBJ2-7; no definite D call. Germline lookup yields CDR1 SGDLS and CDR2 YYNGEE. Trimming left V 3 bases short and J 6 bases short, with 7 bases between. The length of the CDR3 is 11 residues. The CDR3 coding sequence is TGTGCCAGCAGCGATGGGCGCGAGCAGTACTTC. Protein sequence: CASSDGREQYF.

The CDR3 DNA is TGTGCCAGCAGCTTAGGGCCAGAGAACACCGGGGAGCTGTTTTTT. Translating it yields CASSLGPENTGELFF. The chain links TRBV7-9 to TRBJ2-2; D is uncertain. The CDR3 extends over 15 amino acids. Trimming cost V 1 base and J 1 base, with 7 bases left between them. Germline V gene data show CDR1 as SEHNR and CDR2 as FQNEAQ (reference sequence).

This clone was picked up a small number of times. This chain joins TRBV29-1 and TRBJ2-1; D not resolved. The V end was cut by 6 bases, the J end by 10 bases, with 10 bases between. This CDR3 spans 10 amino acids. Germline V CDR1 and CDR2: SQVTM, ANQGSEA. CDR3 sequence: CSVGRIEQFF. CDR3 bases: TGCAGCGTCGGACGGATCGAGCAGTTCTTC.

The gene calls are TRBV28 and TRBJ2-1, with 8 bases identical to TRBD2. Germline V lookup: CDR1 MDHEN, CDR2 SYDVKM. The CDR3 sequence is 14 residues long. Unmatched junction bases numbered 14, after V lost 5 bases and J lost 14 bases. CDR3 in amino acids: CASSLPGLDPREFF. CDR3 nucleotide sequence: TGTGCCAGCAGTCTACCGGGACTAGACCCTAGGGAGTTCTTC.

The chain employs TRBV7-9 and TRBJ2-3; 7 nucleotides line up with TRBD1. Germline values: CDR1 SEHNR, CDR2 FQNEAQ (reference sequence). J was trimmed by 4 bases and V by 2 bases; bases with no gene match: 12. The CDR3 length is 17 residues. The CDR3 protein is CASSLQPRGRGPDTQYF. The CDR3 DNA reads as TGTGCCAGCAGCTTACAGCCGAGGGGGCGCGGGCCAGATACGCAGTATTTT.

A few counts support this clone. The rearrangement links TRBV7-9 to TRBJ2-3, with D possibly being TRBD2 (7 bases). V was cut by 1 base and J by 3 bases, with 14 bases left in between. The germline CDR1 and CDR2 sequences are SEHNR and FQNEAQ (reference sequence). This CDR3 spans 16 amino acids. The CDR3 DNA is TGTGCCAGCAGCTTAGTGGCGGGGGCTGGAACAGATACGCAGTATTTT. It codes for CASSLVAGAGTDTQYF.